This T cell receptor (beta chain) emerged from a study of cytomegalovirus exposure and HLA in healthy donors (dated by TCRdb to 2015 to 2018). At the level of the whole study: An earlier analysis of 587 of the donors reported 250 to 350 Gb of sequence data and 117 million unique TCR beta sequences obtained from about 200 million T cells. A later genetic analysis took genome-wide SNP genotypes for about three fifths of the 666 donors and used that subset as a discovery cohort. All discovery cohort repertoires had been generated on a single sequencing platform. To predict cytomegalovirus infection status, the study combined high-throughput TCR immunosequencing, statistical association of individual TCRs with disease status, and machine learning. The genetic ancestry cluster associated with self-reported Caucasian donors included roughly 84% of the roughly 400 genotyped donors. In a later analysis, previously published TCR beta repertoires from 550 to 750 donors were re-analyzed and high-resolution HLA genotyping was added so that TCR occurrence patterns could be studied. Along with the approximately 670-subject first cohort, a separate validation cohort of 120 different subjects was used. Roughly five DR-DQ haplotypes were handled as single units for association and clustering because linkage in the cohort was strong. Among around 400 genotyped donors of the cohort, an average of approximately 230,000 unique TCR beta nucleotide sequences were sequenced per donor, roughly a sixth of them non-productive. In an earlier analysis of roughly 540 of the donors, high-throughput TCR beta sequencing was used to judge whether each TCR beta V gene segment behaved as functional or pseudogenic. An early release that covered some 640 HLA-typed donors contained approximately 320 gigabases of sequencing data and about 84 million unique TCR sequences. Typing coverage differed by locus: A, B, C, DRB1 and DQB1 were typed in about 620-630 donors, DQA1 in approximately 520, DPA1 in some 610, and DPB1 in roughly 450. Donor age, sex, ethnicity and CMV serostatus were compiled together with the repertoire data. The study used immunosequencing to profile the T cell repertoires of several hundred subjects and linked those repertoires to cytomegalovirus serostatus. HLA typing included class I and class II loci at four-digit resolution. In the later analysis, no new phenotypic data were used to find candidate immune exposures; instead, reliance was placed on TCR beta sequences and their occurrence across donors. The study was designed to test whether signatures of past pathogen exposure could be identified by cataloging public T cell receptors.

This clone came up once. Its antigen remains unidentified. No base-level quality is on record; no much larger clone is a single base apart. V lost 5 bases and J lost 3 bases; the stretch between them is 14 bases long. From the cysteine up to the phenylalanine, the CDR3 has a length of 15 residues. Left in the record is the CDR3 DNA by itself, 45 bases read in frame from the first base. Looking up the germline V gene (reference sequence) yields CDR1 SEHNR and CDR2 FQNEAQ. The cohort consisted of hundreds of healthy bone marrow donors. At the time of sampling, every cohort member was nominally healthy, though immune exposures that went unrecorded were likely present. The donor tested CMV seronegative and was one of the 352 seronegative cohort members. Each donor provided a peripheral blood sample, and peripheral blood mononuclear cells were used for TCR beta sequencing. The Qiagen DNeasy Blood Extraction Kit was used to extract genomic DNA from the blood cell samples.

General findings and caveats noted by the study authors: Some IMGT-functional V segments, including TRBV6-2 and TRBV6-3, could not be told apart with the 87-base-pair reads, so those segments were excluded. In a later analysis, some 18,000 TCR beta sequences were associated with specific HLA alleles at a false discovery rate of 0.05. Because HLA typing was unavailable for some donors at each locus, only the typed subset was used in association tests. Linkage disequilibrium might explain the correlated functional status among segregating V segments, but an unknown experimental factor could not be excluded. Roughly uniform sequencing depth across donors was assumed in presence/absence analyses, although this assumption may not hold. In a later genetic analysis, a missense DCLRE1C variant was associated with V-gene and J-gene trimming of TCR beta chains, and the association was replicated in an independent cohort. The classifier was reported to diagnose cytomegalovirus status with high specificity and sensitivity in both the original and validation cohorts. The authors suggested that the approach could potentially be generalized to other disease states and immunological phenotypes. The only immune exposure information available for the cohort was CMV serostatus. In a later analysis, several top co-occurrence clusters were reported to appear linked to parvovirus B19, influenza, CMV and Epstein-Barr virus. An earlier analysis of several hundred of the donors showed that most TCR beta V segments appeared in productive rearrangements either about 87% or about 30% of the time, which broadly matched IMGT annotations. When HLA alleles, especially DR and DQ, strongly co-occurred, attributing TCR associations to individual alleles was difficult. A cluster of highly shared sequence variants was judged likely to represent a technical artifact of the sequencing pipeline. A total of 150 or so TCR beta chains were listed by the study as associated with cytomegalovirus. A further reported finding was that TCR beta sequences accurately predicted the HLA-A and HLA-B alleles for most subjects in the first cohort. In vitro tests confirmed that three of the cytomegalovirus-associated TCR beta chains recognize cytomegalovirus antigens. Fewer than 20 rarely observed V segments, including chromosome 9 orphons, were excluded from the earlier analysis of some 590 of the donors because counts were too low. Compared with the approximately 720-donor mean, donors in an Asian-associated ancestry cluster had fewer N-insertions in productive TCRs, according to a later genetic analysis. Across donors, most TCR sequences were observed very rarely, whereas some public TCRs were present in many individuals. According to a later analysis, TCR association rates differed among HLA loci, with DRB1 alleles showing the most associated TCRs and HLA-C alleles showing the fewest. The cohort was sequenced for TCR beta chains only, and without alpha or paired-chain data the features that could be detected were limited. Most CMV-associated TCR beta chains appeared to be HLA-restricted in a later analysis, and the HLA associations seemed to be driven largely by CMV exposure. In a later analysis, HLA-associated TCR beta chains were found to be more clonally expanded and to have lower generation probabilities than equally common non-associated chains.

The library was made by the immunoSEQ multiplex PCR assay. For the multiplex PCR, a mixture combining 60 forward primers for TCR Vbeta segments and 13 reverse primers for TCR Jbeta segments was used. The CDR3 region of rearranged TCR beta genes was amplified from genomic DNA with a multiplex PCR assay. On the Illumina HiSeq System, the amplified TCR beta libraries were sequenced as 87-base-pair reads. As for how the authors treated the data: Across the 670 or so repertoires, a later analysis counted tens of millions of unique TCR beta chains, roughly 11 million of which were shared by at least two donors. Raw reads were error-corrected and collapsed into unique sequences by a nearest-neighbor algorithm in which closely related sequences were merged to remove PCR and sequencing errors. CDR3 sequences were aligned to IMGT reference sequences to assign V, D and J gene segments. For a sequence to be retained, at least a six-nucleotide match to both a V gene segment and a J gene segment was required. Rearrangements were classified as productive when the CDR3 lacked stop codons and remained in frame with V and J, and all other rearrangements were classified as non-productive. CDR3 was defined according to IMGT convention as the region running from the second conserved V-encoded cysteine to the conserved J-encoded phenylalanine. In an earlier analysis of around 540 of the donors, sequences lacking an unambiguous match to a single V gene segment were excluded. In an earlier analysis of 587 of the donors, V segments were called functional above 56.7% productive rearrangements and were called segregating when the between-donor standard deviation exceeded 5%. A statistical classification framework was developed to diagnose cytomegalovirus status using the catalog of TCR beta chain sequences. V and J gene assignment, in a later analysis, came from comparing TCR nucleotide sequences with IMGT/GENE-DB human TR gene sequences. A later analysis assigned CDR3 sequences and most-parsimonious VDJ recombination scenarios with the TCRdist pipeline. A later analysis defined each TCR beta chain by its CDR3 amino acid sequence plus V-gene family, and excluded reads lacking a unique V-gene family. A later analysis removed several hundred highly shared, low-generation-probability nucleotide sequences to deal with suspected cross-contamination and a sequencing artifact. In a later analysis, a clonal expansion index for each public chain was calculated from normalized within-repertoire ranks of inferred template counts. A later analysis computed generation probabilities with a VDJ recombination model fitted to out-of-frame rearrangements, and checked the results against IGoR. A later analysis scored TCR-TCR, TCR-HLA and TCR-CMV co-occurrence with hypergeometric tests, applying a repertoire-size bias correction to TCR pairs. False discovery rates were estimated in a later analysis by permuting HLA or CMV assignments 20 times. In a later analysis, co-occurring TCRs were grouped using DBSCAN, with TCRdist sequence similarity added in when clustering inside HLA-allele-positive subsets. Repertoires with fewer than 30,000 or more than 120,000 public chains were left out of co-occurrence clustering, as were four to six repertoires with anomalous nucleotide sharing. This immuneACCESS table, as held by TCRdb, lists in-frame sequences with V and J called but not all clones. Of the missing ones, under half trace to an unresolved V gene in checked studies; the others have no known cause. The V and J calls and clone size are taken from that table; D and trimming were inferred from the DNA. This sample has 150,000 to 190,000 clones in its table, and roughly 84% of those were observed once. The ten largest clones add up to roughly 2.3% of the sample.

Sequenced input: PBMCs. The receptor's source is a woman between 18 and 29 years old in good health and CMV-seronegative. The V and J segments used are TRBV7-9 and TRBJ1-5, with the D gene too uncertain to name. The CDR3 corresponds to CASSPGGLLNQPQHF. The bases read TGTGCCAGCAGCCCGGGAGGGTTACTCAATCAGCCCCAGCATTTT.